This TCR beta chain is drawn from a study of T cells in Graves' hyperthyroidism and ophthalmopathy. The PBMCs had their origin in around 10 ml of fresh peripheral blood. Study-wide results and caveats: Blood also carried most thyroid clonotypes expanded above 0.001.

The source material, RNA transcripts, was used to amplify TCR beta CDR3 regions. First-round RT-PCR of the TCR CDR3 relied on the HTBI primer set. TCRdb independently ran MiXCR on the multiplex PCR reads; one entry per CDR3 protein. The sample lists about 690,000 distinct CDR3 sequences; approximately 15% were seen once. Trimming cost V 5 bases and J 3 bases; bases outside gene matches: 4. The CDR3 sequence is 14 residues long. Germline loops: CDR1 SNHLY, CDR2 FYNNEI. The table lists this clonotype with many counts. Its cognate antigen is unknown. What was sequenced was blood. The gene calls are TRBV2 and TRBJ1-5, with 7 nucleotides matching TRBD1. This receptor was identified in a man aged 45-65 years with Graves' hyperthyroidism. The CDR3 protein is CASSLDRINQPQHF. DNA for the CDR3: TGTGCCAGCAGTCTGGACAGGATCAATCAGCCCCAGCATTTT.